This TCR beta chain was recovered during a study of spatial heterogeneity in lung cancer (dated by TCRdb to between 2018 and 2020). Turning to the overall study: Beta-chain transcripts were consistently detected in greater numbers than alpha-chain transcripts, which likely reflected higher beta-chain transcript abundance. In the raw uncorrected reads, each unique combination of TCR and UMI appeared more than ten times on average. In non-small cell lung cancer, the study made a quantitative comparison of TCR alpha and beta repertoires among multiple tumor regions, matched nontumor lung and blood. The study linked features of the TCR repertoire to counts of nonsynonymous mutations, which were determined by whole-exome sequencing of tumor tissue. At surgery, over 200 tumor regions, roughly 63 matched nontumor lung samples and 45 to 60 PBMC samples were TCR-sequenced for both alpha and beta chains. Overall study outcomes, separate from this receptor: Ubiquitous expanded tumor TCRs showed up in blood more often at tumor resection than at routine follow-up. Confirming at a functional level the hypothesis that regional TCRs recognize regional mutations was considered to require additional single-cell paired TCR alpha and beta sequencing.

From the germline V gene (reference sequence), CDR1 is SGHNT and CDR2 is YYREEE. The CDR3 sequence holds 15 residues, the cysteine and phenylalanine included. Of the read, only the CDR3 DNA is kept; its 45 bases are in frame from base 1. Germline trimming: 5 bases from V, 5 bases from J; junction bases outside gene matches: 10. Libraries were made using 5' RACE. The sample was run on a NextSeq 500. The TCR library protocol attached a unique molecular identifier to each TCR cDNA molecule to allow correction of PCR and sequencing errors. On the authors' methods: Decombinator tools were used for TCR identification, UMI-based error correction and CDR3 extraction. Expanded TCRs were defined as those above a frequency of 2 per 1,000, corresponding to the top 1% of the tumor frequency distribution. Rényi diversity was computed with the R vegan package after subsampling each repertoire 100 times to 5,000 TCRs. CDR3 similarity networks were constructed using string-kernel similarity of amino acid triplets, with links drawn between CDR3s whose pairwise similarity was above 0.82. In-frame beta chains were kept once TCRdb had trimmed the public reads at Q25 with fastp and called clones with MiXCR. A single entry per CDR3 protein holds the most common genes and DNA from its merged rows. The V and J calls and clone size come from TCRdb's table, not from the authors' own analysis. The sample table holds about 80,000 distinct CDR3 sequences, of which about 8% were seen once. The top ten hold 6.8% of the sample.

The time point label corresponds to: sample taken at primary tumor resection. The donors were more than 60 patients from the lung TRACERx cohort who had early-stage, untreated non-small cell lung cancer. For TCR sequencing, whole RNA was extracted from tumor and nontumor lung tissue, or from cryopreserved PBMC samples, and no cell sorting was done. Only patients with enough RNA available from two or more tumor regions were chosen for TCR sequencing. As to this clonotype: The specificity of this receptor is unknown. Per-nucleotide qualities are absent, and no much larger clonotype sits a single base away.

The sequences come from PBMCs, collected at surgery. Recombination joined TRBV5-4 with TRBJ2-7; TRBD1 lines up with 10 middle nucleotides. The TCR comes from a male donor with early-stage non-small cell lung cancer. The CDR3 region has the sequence CASSYPGTGENEQYF. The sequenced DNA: TGTGCCAGCAGTTACCCCGGGACAGGGGAAAACGAGCAGTACTTC. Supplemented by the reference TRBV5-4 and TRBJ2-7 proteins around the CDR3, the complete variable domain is ETGVTQSPTHLIKTRGQQVTLRCSSQSGHNTVSWYQQALGQGPQFIFQYYREEENGRGNFPPRFSGLQFPNYSSELNVNALELDDSALYLCASSYPGTGENEQYFGPGTRLTVT.